The source of this TCR beta chain is a study of naive and memory T cell subsets. Looked up from germline, CDR1 is LGHDT and CDR2 is YNNKEL (reference sequence). This CDR3 has 13 amino acids. V lost 4 bases and J 1 base, leaving 7 bases between the germline ends. Both TRBC1 and TRBC2 were covered by a beta constant-region primer of two equimolar oligonucleotides. TCRdb called the UMI-ligation and nested PCR reads again in MiXCR, with one record for every CDR3 protein. Among about 90,000 distinct CDR3 sequences listed, around 6.5% were seen once. This clonotype was seen repeatedly, ten times or more. Sequencing was carried out using central memory CD4+ T cells from blood. The receptor was derived from a human donor in good health. V and J are TRBV3-1 and TRBJ1-1; the D gene is possibly TRBD1 (5 bases). CDR3 region: CASSRTRNTEAFF. The DNA of the CDR3 is TGTGCCAGCAGCCGGACACGGAACACTGAAGCTTTCTTT.